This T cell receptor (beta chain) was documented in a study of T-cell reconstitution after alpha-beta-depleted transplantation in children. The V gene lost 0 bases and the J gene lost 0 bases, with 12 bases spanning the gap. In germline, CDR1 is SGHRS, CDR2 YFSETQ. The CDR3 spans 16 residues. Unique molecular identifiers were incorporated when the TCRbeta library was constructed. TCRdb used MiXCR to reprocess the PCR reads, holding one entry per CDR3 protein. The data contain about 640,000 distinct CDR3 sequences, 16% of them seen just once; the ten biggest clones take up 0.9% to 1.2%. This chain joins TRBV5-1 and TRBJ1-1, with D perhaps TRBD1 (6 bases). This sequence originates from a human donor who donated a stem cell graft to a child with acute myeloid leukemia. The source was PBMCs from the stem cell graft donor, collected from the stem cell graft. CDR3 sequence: CASSLAGGHLNTEAFF. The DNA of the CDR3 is TGCGCCAGCAGCTTGGCCGGGGGGCACTTGAACACTGAAGCTTTCTTT.